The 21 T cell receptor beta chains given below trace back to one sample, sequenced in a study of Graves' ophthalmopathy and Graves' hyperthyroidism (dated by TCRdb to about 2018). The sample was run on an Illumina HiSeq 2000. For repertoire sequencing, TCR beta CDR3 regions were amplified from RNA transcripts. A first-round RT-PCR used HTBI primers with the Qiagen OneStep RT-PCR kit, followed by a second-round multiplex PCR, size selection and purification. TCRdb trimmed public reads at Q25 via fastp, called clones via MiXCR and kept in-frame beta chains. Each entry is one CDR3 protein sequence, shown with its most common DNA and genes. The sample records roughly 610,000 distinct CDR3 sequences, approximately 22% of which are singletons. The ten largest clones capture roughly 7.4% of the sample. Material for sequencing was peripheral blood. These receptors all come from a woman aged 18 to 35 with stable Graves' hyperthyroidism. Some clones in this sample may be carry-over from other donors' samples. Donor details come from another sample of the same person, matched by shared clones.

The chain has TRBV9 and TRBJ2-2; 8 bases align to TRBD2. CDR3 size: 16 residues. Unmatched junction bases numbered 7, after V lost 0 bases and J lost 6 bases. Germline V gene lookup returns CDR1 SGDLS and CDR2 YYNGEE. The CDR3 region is CASSVGPGLAPGELFF. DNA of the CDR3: TGTGCCAGCAGCGTAGGACCAGGACTAGCTCCCGGGGAGCTGTTTTTT. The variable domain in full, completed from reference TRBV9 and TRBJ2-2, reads DSGVTQTPKHLITATGQRVTLRCSPRSGDLSVYWYQQSLDQGLQFLIQYYNGEERAKGNILERFSAQQFPDLHSELNLSSLELGDSALYFCASSVGPGLAPGELFFGEGSRLTVL.

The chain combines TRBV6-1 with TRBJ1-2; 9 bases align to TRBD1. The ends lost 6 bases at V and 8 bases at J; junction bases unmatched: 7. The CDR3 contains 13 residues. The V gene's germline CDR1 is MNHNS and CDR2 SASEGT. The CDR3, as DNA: TGTGCCAGCAGCCGGACAGGGGAAAGGGGCTACACCTTC. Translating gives CASSRTGERGYTF.

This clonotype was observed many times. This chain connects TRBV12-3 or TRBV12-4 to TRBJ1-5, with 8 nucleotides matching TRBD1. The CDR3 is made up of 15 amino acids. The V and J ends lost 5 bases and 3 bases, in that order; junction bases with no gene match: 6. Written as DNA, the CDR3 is TGTGCCAGCAGTAATAGACAGGGGTACAATCAGCCCCAGCATTTT. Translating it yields CASSNRQGYNQPQHF.

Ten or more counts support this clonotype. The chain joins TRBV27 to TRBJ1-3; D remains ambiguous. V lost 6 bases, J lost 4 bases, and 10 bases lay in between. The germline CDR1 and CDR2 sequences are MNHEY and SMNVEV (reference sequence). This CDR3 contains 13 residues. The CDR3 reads CASRRVAGNTIYF. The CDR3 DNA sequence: TGTGCCAGCAGGAGAGTAGCGGGAAACACCATATATTTT.

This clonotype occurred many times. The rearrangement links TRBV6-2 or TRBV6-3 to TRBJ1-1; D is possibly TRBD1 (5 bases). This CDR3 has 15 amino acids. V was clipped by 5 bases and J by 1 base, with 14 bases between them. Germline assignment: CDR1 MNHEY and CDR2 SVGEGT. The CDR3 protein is CASSTPGLGNTEAFF. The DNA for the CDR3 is TGTGCCAGCAGTACCCCAGGGCTGGGGAACACTGAAGCTTTCTTT.

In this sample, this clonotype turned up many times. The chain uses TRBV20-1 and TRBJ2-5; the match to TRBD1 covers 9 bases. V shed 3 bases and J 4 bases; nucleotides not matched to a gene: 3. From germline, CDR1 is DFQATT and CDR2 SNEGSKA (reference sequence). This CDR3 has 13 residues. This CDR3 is CSASRQGGETQYF. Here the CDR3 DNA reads TGCAGTGCTAGCAGACAGGGGGGAGAGACCCAGTACTTC.

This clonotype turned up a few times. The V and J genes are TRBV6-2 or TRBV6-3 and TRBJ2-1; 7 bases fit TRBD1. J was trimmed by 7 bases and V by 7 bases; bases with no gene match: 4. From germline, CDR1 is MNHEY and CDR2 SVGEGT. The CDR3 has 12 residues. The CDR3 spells CASTQTGNEQFF. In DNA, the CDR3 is TGTGCCAGCACCCAGACAGGGAATGAGCAGTTCTTC.

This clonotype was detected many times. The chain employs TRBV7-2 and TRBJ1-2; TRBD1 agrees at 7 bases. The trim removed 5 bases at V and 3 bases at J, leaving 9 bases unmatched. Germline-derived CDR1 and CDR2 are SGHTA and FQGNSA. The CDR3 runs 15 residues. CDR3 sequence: CASSLGPGTDYGYTF. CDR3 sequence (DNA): TGTGCCAGCAGCCTCGGACCAGGGACAGACTATGGCTACACCTTC.

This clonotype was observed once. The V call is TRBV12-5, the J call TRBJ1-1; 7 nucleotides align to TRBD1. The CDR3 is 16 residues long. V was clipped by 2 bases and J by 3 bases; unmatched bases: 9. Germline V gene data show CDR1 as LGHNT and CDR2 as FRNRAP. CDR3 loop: CASGLTMTGLYTEAFF. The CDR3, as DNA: TGTGCTAGTGGTTTGACAATGACAGGGCTGTACACTGAAGCTTTCTTT.

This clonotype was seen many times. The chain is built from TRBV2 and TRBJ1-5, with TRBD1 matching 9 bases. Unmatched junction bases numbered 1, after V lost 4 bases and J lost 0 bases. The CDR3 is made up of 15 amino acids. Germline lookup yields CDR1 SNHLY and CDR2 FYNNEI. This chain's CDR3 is CASSGQGVSNQPQHF. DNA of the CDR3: TGTGCCAGCAGTGGACAGGGGGTTAGCAATCAGCCCCAGCATTTT.

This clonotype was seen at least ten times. In DNA, the CDR3 is TGTGCCAGCAGCATATATCTAGCGGGAGGGCCCGGCGGGGAGCTGTTTTTT. It yields the protein CASSIYLAGGPGGELFF. The chain links TRBV11-2 to TRBJ2-2, with TRBD2 matching over 12 bases. This CDR3 is built from 17 residues. Looked up from germline, CDR1 is SGHAT and CDR2 is FQNNGV. The trim removed 5 bases at V and 7 bases at J, leaving 11 bases unmatched.

Here the CDR3 reads CASSLGSLTGQYF. As DNA, the CDR3 is TGTGCCAGCAGCTTGGGAAGCCTCACGGGGCAGTACTTC. The rearrangement links TRBV5-5 to TRBJ2-7; D uncertain. The CDR3 is 13 residues long. Trimming took off 0 bases at V and 9 bases at J, with 13 bases between the two ends. Germline V lookup: CDR1 SGHKS, CDR2 YYEKEE (reference sequence). The full variable domain, in which reference TRBV5-5 and TRBJ2-7 provide the parts outside the CDR3, is DAGVTQSPTHLIKTRGQQVTLRCSPISGHKSVSWYQQVLGQGPQFIFQYYEKEERGRGNFPDRFSARQFPNYSSELNVNALLLGDSALYLCASSLGSLTGQYFGPGTRLTVT.

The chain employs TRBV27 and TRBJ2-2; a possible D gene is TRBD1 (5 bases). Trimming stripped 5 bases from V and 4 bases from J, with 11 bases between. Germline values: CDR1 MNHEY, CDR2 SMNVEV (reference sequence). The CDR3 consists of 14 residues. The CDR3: CASSGALTTGELFF. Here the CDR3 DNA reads TGTGCCAGCAGTGGGGCCCTGACCACCGGGGAGCTGTTTTTT.

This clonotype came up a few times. The CDR3 spells CASSRDSSAIYF. The CDR3, as DNA: TGCGCCAGCAGCCGGGACAGCTCGGCCATATATTTT. This rearrangement joins TRBV4-1 to TRBJ1-3, with 7 bases aligning to TRBD1. The CDR3 consists of 12 residues. CDR1 is MGHRA, CDR2 YSYEKL, per germline. Unmatched junction bases numbered 5, after V lost 4 bases and J lost 11 bases.

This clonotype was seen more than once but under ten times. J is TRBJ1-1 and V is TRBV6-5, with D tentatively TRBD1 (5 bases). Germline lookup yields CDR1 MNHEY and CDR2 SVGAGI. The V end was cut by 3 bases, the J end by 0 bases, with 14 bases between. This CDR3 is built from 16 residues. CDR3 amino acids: CASSYNGRQLNTEAFF. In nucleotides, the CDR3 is TGTGCCAGCAGTTATAACGGTCGACAGCTGAACACTGAAGCTTTCTTT.

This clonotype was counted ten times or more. Here the CDR3 reads CASRGPGTPYSGANVLTF. The CDR3 DNA follows: TGTGCCAGCAGGGGCCCGGGGACGCCATACTCTGGGGCCAACGTCCTGACTTTC. This chain connects TRBV6-2 or TRBV6-3 to TRBJ2-6; D is possibly TRBD1 or TRBD2 (5 bases each). V was cut by 6 bases and J by 0 bases, with 18 bases left in between. The CDR3 sequence is 18 residues long. Germline CDR1 reads MNHEY; CDR2 reads SVGEGT.

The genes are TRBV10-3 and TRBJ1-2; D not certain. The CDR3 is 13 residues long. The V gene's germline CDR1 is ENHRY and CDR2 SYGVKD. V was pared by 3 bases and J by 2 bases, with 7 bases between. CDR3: CAISEGNNYGYTF. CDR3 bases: TGTGCCATCAGTGAAGGAAACAACTATGGCTACACCTTC.

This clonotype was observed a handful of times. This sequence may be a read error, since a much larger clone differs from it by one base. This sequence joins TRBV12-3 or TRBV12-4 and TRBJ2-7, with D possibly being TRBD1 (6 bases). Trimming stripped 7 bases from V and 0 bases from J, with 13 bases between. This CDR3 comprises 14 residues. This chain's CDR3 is CASKFLDSSYEQYF. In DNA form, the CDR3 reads TGTGCCAGCAAGTTCCTGGACAGCTCCTACGAGCAGTACTTC.

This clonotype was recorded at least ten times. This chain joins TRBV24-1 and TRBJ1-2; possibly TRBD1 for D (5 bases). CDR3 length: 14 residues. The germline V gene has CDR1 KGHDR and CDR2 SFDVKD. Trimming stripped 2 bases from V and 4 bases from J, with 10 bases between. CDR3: CATSDSGAGYGYTF. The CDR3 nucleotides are TGTGCCACCAGTGATTCTGGGGCGGGCTATGGCTACACCTTC.

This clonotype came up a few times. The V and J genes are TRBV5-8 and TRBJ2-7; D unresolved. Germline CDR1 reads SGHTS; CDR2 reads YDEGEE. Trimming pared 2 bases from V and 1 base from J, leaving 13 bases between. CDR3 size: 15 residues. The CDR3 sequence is CASSFVWPKSYEQYF. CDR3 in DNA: TGTGCCAGCAGCTTTGTATGGCCCAAATCCTACGAGCAGTACTTC.

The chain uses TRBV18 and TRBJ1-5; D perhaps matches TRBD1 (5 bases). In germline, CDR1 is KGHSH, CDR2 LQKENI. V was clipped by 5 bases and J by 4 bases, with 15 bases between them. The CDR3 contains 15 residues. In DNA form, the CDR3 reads TGTGCCAGCTCAGGGACCTTATTGGCAAATCAGCCCCAGCATTTT. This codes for CASSGTLLANQPQHF.